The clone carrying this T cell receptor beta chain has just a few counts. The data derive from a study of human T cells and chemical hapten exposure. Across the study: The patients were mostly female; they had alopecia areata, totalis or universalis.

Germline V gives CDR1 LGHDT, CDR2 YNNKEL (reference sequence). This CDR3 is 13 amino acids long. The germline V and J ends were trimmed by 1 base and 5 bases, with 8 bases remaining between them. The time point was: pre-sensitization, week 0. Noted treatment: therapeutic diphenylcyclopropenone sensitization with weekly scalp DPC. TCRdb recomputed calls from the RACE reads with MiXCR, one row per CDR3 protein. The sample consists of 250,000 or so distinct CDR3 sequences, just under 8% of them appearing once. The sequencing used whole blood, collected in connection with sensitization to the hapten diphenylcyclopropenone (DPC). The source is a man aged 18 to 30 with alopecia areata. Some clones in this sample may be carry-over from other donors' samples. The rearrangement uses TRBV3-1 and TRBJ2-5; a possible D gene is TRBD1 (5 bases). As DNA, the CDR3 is TGTGCCAGCAGCCAAGGACCAGGGGAGACCCAGTACTTC. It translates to CASSQGPGETQYF.